The TCR beta chain described here comes from a study of graft-versus-host responses after intestinal transplantation. Regarding the study as a whole: There were GvH clones found in recipient marrow, and some of them appeared first in ileum or blood.

About this clone: Antigen unknown.

Sequencing used immunoSEQ multiplex PCR; TCRdb keeps in-frame clones, though not all of them. The table has about 96,000 clones, around nine tenths seen once. CDR1 is SGHVS and CDR2 is FQNEAQ in the germline V gene. Trimming stripped 5 bases from V and 4 bases from J, with 27 bases between. This CDR3 spans 19 amino acids. The receptor was derived from a human donor who received an intestinal transplant. The chain has TRBV7-8 and TRBJ2-1; the D gene is possibly TRBD2 (10 bases). The source material was unstimulated CD4+ T cells sorted from spleen or lymph node cells, sampled before intestinal transplant. The CDR3 here is CASSHRDRASGRSYNEQFF. The CDR3 DNA follows: TGTGCCAGCAGCCACCGGGACAGGGCTAGCGGGAGATCTTACAATGAGCAGTTCTTC.